These 28 T cell receptor beta chains came from one sample sequenced in a study of cytomegalovirus exposure and HLA in healthy donors. The PCR ran on 60 Vbeta and 13 Jbeta primers. Generated by immunoSEQ multiplex PCR, the TCRdb table keeps only in-frame clones and is missing some. The data contain fewer than 150,000 clones, around 77% of them singletons. The sequenced sample was PBMCs. The receptors shown here come from a woman in her 50s in good health and CMV-seronegative.

This clone has more than one count but fewer than ten. The gene calls are TRBV11-2 and TRBJ1-1, with no clear D. The CDR3 is 11 residues long. Per germline, CDR1 SGHAT and CDR2 FQNNGV. Trimming took off 8 bases at V and 8 bases at J, with 12 bases between the two ends. For the CDR3, the DNA is TGTGCCAGCCGCGCGGTTGTAGAAGCTTTCTTT. It specifies CASRAVVEAFF.

This rearrangement joins TRBV5-4 to TRBJ2-7; D possibly corresponds to TRBD1 (6 bases). The CDR3 has 14 residues. The ends were cut back, 1 base at V and 2 bases at J, with 10 bases in the middle. Germline values: CDR1 SGHNT, CDR2 YYREEE (reference sequence). The CDR3 sequence is CASSLLPGAYEQYF. In nucleotides, the CDR3 is TGTGCCAGCAGCTTGCTTCCAGGGGCCTACGAGCAGTACTTC.

This clone appeared a single time. The chain has TRBV7-2 and TRBJ1-5; 7 nucleotides agree with TRBD1. This CDR3 has 14 residues. With 4 bases clipped from V and 3 bases from J, the junction kept 3 bases outside the gene matches. Germline V CDR1 and CDR2: SGHTA, FQGNSA. CDR3 loop: CASSSGQANQPQHF. Written as DNA, the CDR3 is TGTGCCAGCAGCTCCGGACAGGCCAATCAGCCCCAGCATTTT.

The V gene is TRBV7-2, the J gene TRBJ1-5; D gene uncertain. Trimming removed 1 base from V and 0 bases from J, with 7 bases in between. Looked up from germline, CDR1 is SGHTA and CDR2 is FQGNSA. The CDR3 has 15 residues. As DNA, the CDR3 is TGTGCCAGCAGCTTAGGGGCAGGTAGCAATCAGCCCCAGCATTTT. Amino acid sequence: CASSLGAGSNQPQHF.

The V and J genes are TRBV10-1 and TRBJ2-6, with D maybe TRBD1 (6 bases). There are 16 residues in the CDR3. In germline, CDR1 is WNHNN, CDR2 SYGVQD (reference sequence). The ends were cut back, 8 bases at V and 0 bases at J, with 14 bases in the middle. CDR3 in amino acids: CASGTRTSSGANVLTF. CDR3 sequence (DNA): TGCGCCAGCGGGACAAGGACCAGCTCTGGGGCCAACGTCCTGACTTTC.

This clone was picked up a small number of times. V and J are TRBV6-1 and TRBJ1-1; TRBD1 agrees at 7 bases. V dropped 6 bases and J dropped 4; count of bases not matched to a gene: 8. The CDR3 has 14 amino acids. The germline V gene has CDR1 MNHNS and CDR2 SASEGT. As DNA, the CDR3 is TGTGCCAGCAGCACGACAGGGACGGTCACTGAAGCTTTCTTT. It translates to CASSTTGTVTEAFF.

This clone was observed a handful of times. The chain recombines TRBV5-4 with TRBJ1-4; 7 bases line up with TRBD1. Germline V CDR1 and CDR2: SGHNT, YYREEE (reference sequence). The CDR3 extends over 14 amino acids. V dropped 2 bases and J dropped 7; count of bases not matched to a gene: 5. The CDR3 loop is CASSLPGQSEKLFF. DNA of the CDR3: TGTGCCAGCAGCTTACCGGGACAGAGTGAAAAACTGTTTTTT. Full variable domain (remainder filled in from reference TRBV5-4 and TRBJ1-4): ETGVTQSPTHLIKTRGQQVTLRCSSQSGHNTVSWYQQALGQGPQFIFQYYREEENGRGNFPPRFSGLQFPNYSSELNVNALELDDSALYLCASSLPGQSEKLFFGSGTQLSVL.

The chain employs TRBV19 and TRBJ2-3, with 8 bases identical to TRBD2. The CDR3 is 15 amino acids. The J segment lost 4 bases and the V segment lost 6 bases, leaving 9 bases of the junction unmatched. CDR1 is LNHDA and CDR2 is SQIVND in the germline V gene (reference sequence). CDR3 in DNA: TGTGCCAGTAGCACCGGGGGGGCCCCCGCAGATACGCAGTATTTT. Translated: CASSTGGAPADTQYF.

This chain uses TRBV15 with TRBJ2-3; 8 bases match TRBD1. In germline, CDR1 is LNHNV, CDR2 YYDKDF (reference sequence). The CDR3 has 16 residues. V lost 8 bases and J lost 2; bases outside the gene matches: 12. CDR3 coding DNA: TGTGCCACCGACCCCGGACAGGGCTATAACACAGATACGCAGTATTTT. This codes for CATDPGQGYNTDTQYF.

Only a few counts were recorded for this clone. The rearrangement joins TRBV5-6 to TRBJ1-2; a possible D gene is TRBD1 (5 bases). The CDR3 extends over 14 amino acids. Germline V CDR1 and CDR2: SGHDT, YYEEEE. V was pared by 4 bases and J by 6 bases, with 16 bases between. The CDR3 loop is CASSPGTLSNGYTF. In nucleotides, the CDR3 is TGTGCCAGCAGCCCAGGGACTTTATCTAATGGCTACACCTTC.

The CDR3 spells CASSFLGQGAYYGYTF. The CDR3, as DNA: TGTGCCAGCAGTTTCCTCGGGCAGGGGGCTTACTATGGCTACACCTTC. The V call is TRBV6-5, the J call TRBJ1-2, with 8 bases aligning to TRBD1. Germline loops: CDR1 MNHEY, CDR2 SVGAGI. CDR3 length: 16 residues. J lost 3 bases, V lost 4 bases, and 10 bases had no gene match.

This clone turned up a few times. The V call is TRBV10-3, the J call TRBJ2-7; D may be TRBD2 (5 bases). The germline V gene has CDR1 ENHRY and CDR2 SYGVKD. V lost 11 bases, J lost 5 bases, and 13 bases lay in between. The CDR3 contains 11 residues. The CDR3 bases are TGTGCCTCCACCGACGGGAACGAGCAGTACTTC. Translated, it gives CASTDGNEQYF.

J is TRBJ2-7 and V is TRBV19; 8 bases map to TRBD1. CDR1 and CDR2 (germline): LNHDA, SQIVND (reference sequence). V lost 5 bases, J lost 2 bases, and 8 bases stayed unmatched. This CDR3 spans 15 amino acids. DNA for the CDR3: TGTGCCAGTAGTGAATCCGGGACAGGAGCCTACGAGCAGTACTTC. Translation: CASSESGTGAYEQYF.

The V call is TRBV15, the J call TRBJ2-7; TRBD2 matches at 7 bases. J lost 1 base, V lost 0 bases, and 12 bases had no gene match. Germline CDR1 reads LNHNV; CDR2 reads YYDKDF (reference sequence). There are 18 residues in the CDR3. Here the CDR3 reads CATSRDRWGGFGSYEQYF. The CDR3 region has the DNA TGTGCCACCAGCAGAGATAGGTGGGGAGGGTTCGGGTCCTACGAGCAGTACTTC.

The CDR3 DNA follows: TGCGCCAGCAGCCAAGAGAAGCGGGGGGGCCGGGAGACCCAGTACTTC. Its protein product is CASSQEKRGGRETQYF. The chain is built from TRBV4-1 and TRBJ2-5; TRBD2 matches 10 bases. V dropped 0 bases and J dropped 5; count of bases not matched to a gene: 6. Germline values: CDR1 MGHRA, CDR2 YSYEKL. This CDR3 contains 16 residues.

This rearrangement joins TRBV11-2 to TRBJ2-1; D unclear. The germline CDR1 and CDR2 sequences are SGHAT and FQNNGV. This CDR3 is built from 16 residues. Deletions cut 1 base from V and 0 bases from J, with 10 bases between. For the CDR3, the DNA is TGTGCCAGCAGCTTAGTCGGTGTCGGCTCCTACAATGAGCAGTTCTTC. Translated, it gives CASSLVGVGSYNEQFF.

The chain uses TRBV15 and TRBJ2-5, with a tentative D call TRBD2 (5 bases). The V end lost 0 bases, the J end lost 1 base, and 18 bases lay between the germline ends. Germline V CDR1 and CDR2: LNHNV, YYDKDF (reference sequence). This CDR3 spans 18 amino acids. The CDR3 sequence is CATSRDLYSGETQETQYF. As DNA, the CDR3 is TGTGCCACCAGCAGAGATCTTTATTCTGGGGAGACCCAAGAGACCCAGTACTTC.

The rearrangement joins TRBV10-1 to TRBJ2-3; the match to TRBD2 covers 7 bases. CDR1 and CDR2 (germline): WNHNN, SYGVQD (reference sequence). J gave up 0 bases and V 6 bases, and 6 bases lay outside the gene matches. This CDR3 comprises 15 residues. CDR3 sequence reads: CASSLRGISTDTQYF. The CDR3 DNA sequence: TGCGCCAGCAGCCTGCGGGGGATTAGCACAGATACGCAGTATTTT.

This clone has a handful of counts. This rearrangement joins TRBV27 to TRBJ2-2; weak D call: TRBD1 (7 bases). The CDR3 sequence is 15 residues long. The germline V gene has CDR1 MNHEY and CDR2 SMNVEV (reference sequence). V was trimmed by 2 bases and J by 4 bases, leaving 11 bases between them. The CDR3 region is CASSLNQGGTGELFF. The CDR3 bases are TGTGCCAGCAGTTTAAATCAGGGGGGCACCGGGGAGCTGTTTTTT.

The CDR3 DNA sequence: TGTGCCAGCAGCTTTTTAGAAAGTCCGGAAAAACTGTTTTTT. Translated, it gives CASSFLESPEKLFF. The rearrangement links TRBV5-4 to TRBJ1-4; D is uncertain. V was cut by 2 bases and J by 8 bases, with 13 bases left in between. The CDR3 extends over 14 amino acids. Germline V lookup: CDR1 SGHNT, CDR2 YYREEE (reference sequence).

CDR3 amino acids: CASSFLSGGWADTQYF. The CDR3 DNA reads TGTGCCAGCAGCTTCCTTAGCGGGGGCTGGGCAGATACGCAGTATTTT. This rearrangement joins TRBV7-2 to TRBJ2-3, with 9 positions matching TRBD2. The CDR3 is 16 residues long. J gave up 4 bases and V 3 bases, and 8 bases lay outside the gene matches. Germline V gene data show CDR1 as SGHTA and CDR2 as FQGNSA. Using reference TRBV7-2 and TRBJ2-3 for the parts outside the CDR3, the full variable domain is GAGVSQSPSNKVTEKGKDVELRCDPISGHTALYWYRQSLGQGLEFLIYFQGNSAPDKSGLPSDRFSAERTGGSVSTLTIQRTQQEDSAVYLCASSFLSGGWADTQYFGPGTRLTVL.

Written as DNA, the CDR3 is TGTGCCAGCAGTTACACCAGGGGTAAAGACACTGAAGCTTTCTTT. This codes for CASSYTRGKDTEAFF. The V call is TRBV7-9, the J call TRBJ1-1; D is perhaps TRBD1 (6 bases). The CDR3 covers 15 residues. Germline CDR1 SEHNR, CDR2 FQNEAQ (reference sequence). V lost 6 bases and J lost 3, with 17 bases in between.

This chain connects TRBV10-2 to TRBJ1-1; 8 bases map to TRBD1. The CDR3 loop spans 16 amino acids. V was pared by 5 bases and J by 0 bases, with 8 bases of the junction left unmatched. Per the germline V gene, CDR1 is WSHSY and CDR2 is SAAADI. CDR3 DNA sequence: TGCGCCAGCAGTCCCCGGACAGGGCGGATGAACACTGAAGCTTTCTTT. This translates into CASSPRTGRMNTEAFF.

This chain joins TRBV7-9 and TRBJ2-4, with a possible D match to TRBD1 (7 bases). The germline V gene has CDR1 SEHNR and CDR2 FQNEAQ (reference sequence). The CDR3 extends over 15 amino acids. V dropped 6 bases and J dropped 1 base, with 13 bases sitting between them. The CDR3 here is CASSSQGGAKNIQYF. The CDR3 DNA follows: TGTGCCAGCAGTAGTCAGGGGGGTGCCAAAAACATTCAGTACTTC. The full variable domain, rest sourced from reference TRBV7-9 and TRBJ2-4, is DTGVSQNPRHKITKRGQNVTFRCDPISEHNRLYWYRQTLGQGPEFLTYFQNEAQLEKSRLLSDRFSAERPKGSFSTLEIQRTEQGDSAMYLCASSSQGGAKNIQYFGAGTRLSVL.

This clone was recorded a few times. This rearrangement joins TRBV7-2 to TRBJ2-3; a weak D match, TRBD1 (6 bases). Between the trimmed V and J ends, which lost 5 bases and 2 bases, there was a span of 11 bases. This CDR3 is 14 amino acids long. The germline gives CDR1 SGHTA, CDR2 FQGNSA. The CDR3 DNA follows: TGTGCCAGCAGCAGGGTGGGACACACAGATACGCAGTATTTT. This gives the protein CASSRVGHTDTQYF.

J is TRBJ2-5 and V is TRBV9; the match to TRBD2 covers 7 bases. CDR3 length equals 15 residues. The trim removed 1 base at V and 3 bases at J, leaving 6 bases unmatched. Germline V CDR1 and CDR2: SGDLS, YYNGEE. CDR3 sequence: CASSVRASGEETQYF. CDR3 bases: TGTGCCAGCAGCGTAAGGGCTAGCGGAGAAGAGACCCAGTACTTC.

This sequence joins TRBV5-1 and TRBJ2-3; 7 nucleotides align to TRBD2. CDR3 length: 16 residues. The trim removed 0 bases at V and 5 bases at J, leaving 9 bases unmatched. Looked up from germline, CDR1 is SGHRS and CDR2 is YFSETQ. The CDR3, as DNA: TGCGCCAGCAGCTTGGGTGGTGTTTCGGGGGGAGATACGCAGTATTTT. Translating it yields CASSLGGVSGGDTQYF.

The V gene is TRBV27, the J gene TRBJ1-5; D is possibly TRBD1 (5 bases). The CDR3 has 13 residues. V was trimmed by 3 bases and J by 3 bases, leaving 6 bases between them. The germline gives CDR1 MNHEY, CDR2 SMNVEV (reference sequence). The DNA of the CDR3 is TGTGCCAGCAGTTTGACAGACAATCAGCCCCAGCATTTT. Translating gives CASSLTDNQPQHF.